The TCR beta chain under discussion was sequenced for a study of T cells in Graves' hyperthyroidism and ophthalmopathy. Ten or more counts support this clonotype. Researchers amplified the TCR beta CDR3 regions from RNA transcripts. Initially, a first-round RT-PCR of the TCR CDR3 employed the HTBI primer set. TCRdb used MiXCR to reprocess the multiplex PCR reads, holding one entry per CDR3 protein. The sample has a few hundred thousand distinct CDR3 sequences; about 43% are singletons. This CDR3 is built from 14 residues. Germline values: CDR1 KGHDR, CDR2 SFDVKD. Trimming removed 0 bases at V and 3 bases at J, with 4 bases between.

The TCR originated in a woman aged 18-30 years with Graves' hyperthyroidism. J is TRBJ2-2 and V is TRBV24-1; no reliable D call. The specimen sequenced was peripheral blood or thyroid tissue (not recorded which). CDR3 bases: TGTGCCACCAGTGATTTGGGACACACCGGGGAGCTGTTTTTT. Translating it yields CATSDLGHTGELFF.